These 16 T cell receptor beta chains share one sample of origin, sequenced in a study of cytomegalovirus exposure and HLA in healthy donors. PCR involved 60 Vbeta and 13 Jbeta primers. TCRdb keeps only in-frame clones here, not all; method: immunoSEQ multiplex PCR. The repertoire includes 150,000 to 200,000 clones, approximately 70% of them detected once, and 1.5% to 2% sits in the top ten. What was sequenced was PBMCs. Receptors originate from a woman in her twenties or thirties in good health and CMV-seronegative.

The V call is TRBV4-2, the J call TRBJ2-1, with D unresolved. The CDR3 is 13 residues long. V was clipped by 0 bases and J by 10 bases, with 10 bases between them. The V gene's germline CDR1 is LGHNA and CDR2 YNFKEQ. Here the CDR3 DNA reads TGTGCCAGCAGCCAAGAGGCCTCGAAAGAGCAGTTCTTC. It encodes CASSQEASKEQFF.

This sequence joins TRBV29-1 and TRBJ2-2, with D unresolved. Germline CDR1 SQVTM, CDR2 ANQGSEA. The V gene lost 4 bases and the J gene lost 7 bases, with 10 bases spanning the gap. The CDR3 extends over 12 amino acids. CDR3 nucleotide sequence: TGCAGCGTTGTTCTACCCGACGGGGAGCTGTTTTTT. Its translation is CSVVLPDGELFF.

The chain employs TRBV19 and TRBJ2-4, with D maybe TRBD2 (6 bases). Germline values: CDR1 LNHDA, CDR2 SQIVND (reference sequence). The CDR3 extends over 17 amino acids. Deletions cut 8 bases from V and 0 bases from J, with 20 bases between. The CDR3 sequence is CASRNQVGGLAKNIQYF. DNA of the CDR3: TGTGCCAGTCGAAACCAGGTTGGGGGACTAGCCAAAAACATTCAGTACTTC.

The genes are TRBV5-1 and TRBJ1-1, with TRBD1 matching 7 bases. CDR1 SGHRS and CDR2 YFSETQ come from the germline V gene. The CDR3 has 16 residues. V lost 4 bases and J lost 0; bases outside the gene matches: 9. In DNA, the CDR3 is TGCGCCAGCAGCGGAAGACAGGGTCGGCTGAACACTGAAGCTTTCTTT. Protein: CASSGRQGRLNTEAFF.

This rearrangement joins TRBV5-1 to TRBJ2-7, with TRBD2 matching 10 bases. CDR1 is SGHRS, CDR2 YFSETQ, per germline. CDR3 length: 16 residues. Germline trimming cut 0 bases from V and 4 bases from J; bases unmatched to any gene: 7. CDR3 nucleotides: TGCGCCAGCAGCTTGGGATTTCTAGCGGGGGTTTACGAGCAGTACTTC. Its translation is CASSLGFLAGVYEQYF.

The chain links TRBV21-1 to TRBJ1-5; TRBD1 reflects the table's D call only, with no check against the DNA. TRBV21-1 is given as a pseudogene. This CDR3 is 16 amino acids long. In DNA, the CDR3 is TGTGCCAGCTTAACCGGTGGGACAGGGACCAATCAGCCCCAGCATTTT. Protein sequence: CASLTGGTGTNQPQHF.

This clone was counted a few times. This chain connects TRBV12-5 to TRBJ1-1; a weak D match, TRBD1 (5 bases). The CDR3 has 13 amino acids. The V gene's germline CDR1 is LGHNT and CDR2 FRNRAP. The V end was cut by 8 bases, the J end by 6 bases, with 16 bases between. CDR3 DNA: TGTGCTAGTCCATCCCAGGGTACCGCTGAAGCTTTCTTT. It specifies CASPSQGTAEAFF.

The V and J genes are TRBV27 and TRBJ2-2, with 9 bases lining up with TRBD2. The CDR3 covers 16 residues. Per germline, CDR1 MNHEY and CDR2 SMNVEV (reference sequence). V lost 5 bases and J lost 3; bases outside the gene matches: 7. The CDR3 DNA is TGTGCCAGCAGTCCCCTTACTAGCGGGTACACCGGGGAGCTGTTTTTT. It translates to CASSPLTSGYTGELFF.

J is TRBJ1-5 and V is TRBV27, with D possibly being TRBD1 (6 bases). Deletions cut 6 bases from V and 6 bases from J, with 15 bases between. CDR3 length equals 14 residues. The germline V gene has CDR1 MNHEY and CDR2 SMNVEV (reference sequence). CDR3 sequence reads: CASRGRDISQPQHF. The CDR3 DNA reads as TGTGCCAGCAGAGGACGGGACATTAGTCAGCCCCAGCATTTT.

In its sample, this clone was seen a few times. The J gene is TRBJ1-1, the V gene TRBV5-5; 7 nucleotides match TRBD1. J gave up 1 base and V 4 bases, and 7 bases lay outside the gene matches. In germline, CDR1 is SGHKS, CDR2 YYEKEE (reference sequence). The CDR3 totals 15 residues. This chain's CDR3 is CASSLKGAGNTEAFF. In DNA, the CDR3 is TGTGCCAGCAGCCTAAAGGGGGCGGGGAACACTGAAGCTTTCTTT.

The rearrangement joins TRBV5-1 to TRBJ2-5; 7 bases align to TRBD2. Germline values: CDR1 SGHRS, CDR2 YFSETQ. Trimming took 3 bases from V and 2 from J; bases not matched to a gene: 1. The CDR3 loop spans 13 amino acids. In DNA, the CDR3 is TGCGCCAGCAGCTCGGGACTACAAGAGACCCAGTACTTC. As protein: CASSSGLQETQYF.

The rearrangement uses TRBV6-5 and TRBJ2-1; D is ambiguous. This CDR3 comprises 15 residues. The V and J ends lost 0 bases and 6 bases respectively, with 12 bases between them. Per germline, CDR1 MNHEY and CDR2 SVGAGI. The CDR3 DNA reads TGTGCCAGCAGTTACTCGGTTAGAGGAATCAATGAGCAGTTCTTC. This translates into CASSYSVRGINEQFF.

The chain joins TRBV4-1 to TRBJ2-3, with TRBD1 matching 8 bases. The CDR3 is 14 residues long. Per germline, CDR1 MGHRA and CDR2 YSYEKL. Trimming cost V 4 bases and J 4 bases; bases outside gene matches: 4. CDR3 amino acids: CASSPGTGADTQYF. The CDR3 DNA is TGCGCCAGCAGCCCAGGGACAGGAGCAGATACGCAGTATTTT.

The rearrangement links TRBV19 to TRBJ1-1; D uncertain. Looked up from germline, CDR1 is LNHDA and CDR2 is SQIVND (reference sequence). This CDR3 has 12 residues. Trimming shortened V by 7 bases and J by 0 bases, and 6 bases separated the two germline ends. The CDR3 protein is CASKEVNTEAFF. The CDR3 region has the DNA TGTGCCAGTAAGGAGGTGAACACTGAAGCTTTCTTT.

This clone was recorded once. The chain has TRBV5-1 and TRBJ1-4, with no clear D. The CDR3 has 17 amino acids. In germline, CDR1 is SGHRS, CDR2 YFSETQ. V was clipped by 7 bases and J by 5 bases, with 24 bases between them. The CDR3 spells CASRTRGSGIMNEKLFF. DNA for the CDR3: TGCGCCAGCCGAACTCGAGGGAGTGGTATCATGAATGAAAAACTGTTTTTT.

The V gene is TRBV7-2, the J gene TRBJ2-7; D possibly corresponds to TRBD1 (6 bases). CDR1 is SGHTA and CDR2 is FQGNSA in the germline V gene. V dropped 6 bases and J dropped 2 bases, with 11 bases sitting between them. This CDR3 contains 13 residues. The CDR3 loop is CASRLNRAYEQYF. The CDR3 nucleotides are TGTGCCAGCAGACTCAACAGGGCCTACGAGCAGTACTTC.